A selection of T cell receptor beta chains follows, all from one sample in a study of T cell responses to AZD1222 COVID-19 vaccine. Data came from immunoSEQ multiplex PCR; TCRdb stores just in-frame clones and leaves some out. This sample has roughly 100,000 clones, with around 90% found just once. Material: peripheral blood, obtained on day 0 of AZD1222 vaccination. Receptors were obtained from an adult in good health. Both conserved end residues are part of each CDR3. D genes are given only for firm matches. Some rows have no size entry. The others give once, few or many, or a class for an expanded clone.

len,j_gene,d_gene,abundance,v_gene,CDR3aa,CDR3nt
16,TRBJ1-3,TRBD1,-,TRBV14,CASSQGQGFAGNTIYF,TGTGCCAGCAGCCAAGGACAGGGTTTCGCTGGAAACACCATATATTTT
13,TRBJ2-2,-,-,TRBV5-8,CASSIHGTGELFF,TGTGCCAGCAGCATACACGGCACCGGGGAGCTGTTTTTT
16,TRBJ2-1,TRBD1,-,TRBV7-8,CASSLRGSSSYNEQFF,TGTGCCAGCAGCCTCAGGGGGAGCAGCTCCTACAATGAGCAGTTCTTC
13,TRBJ2-1,-,-,TRBV6-5,CATQRGSYNEQFF,TGTGCCACCCAAAGAGGTTCCTACAATGAGCAGTTCTTC
15,TRBJ2-1,-,-,TRBV7-8,CASSLERGRGNEQFF,TGTGCCAGCAGCTTAGAAAGGGGTCGAGGAAATGAGCAGTTCTTC
16,TRBJ2-3,TRBD2,once,TRBV7-2,CASSLVSGIVTDTQYF,TGTGCCAGCAGCTTAGTTAGCGGGATTGTGACAGATACGCAGTATTTT
13,TRBJ1-4,-,-,TRBV18,CASSPDGIEKLFF,TGTGCCAGCTCACCCGACGGGATCGAAAAACTGTTTTTT
13,TRBJ1-4,-,-,TRBV7-9,CASSPWGGEKLFF,TGTGCCAGCAGCCCTTGGGGGGGGGAAAAACTGTTTTTT
14,TRBJ2-2,TRBD2,-,TRBV19,CASALAGDTGELFF,TGTGCCAGTGCCCTAGCGGGAGACACCGGGGAGCTGTTTTTT
14,TRBJ2-7,-,-,TRBV29-1,CSVAYAGSQYEQYF,TGCAGCGTTGCTTATGCGGGGTCTCAGTACGAGCAGTACTTC
16,TRBJ2-6,-,-,TRBV28,CASTRPRSPGANVLTF,TGTGCCAGCACCCGACCCCGGAGCCCTGGGGCCAACGTCCTGACTTTC
13,TRBJ2-7,-,-,TRBV5-1,CASRGTVSYEQYF,TGCGCCAGCAGGGGAACCGTTTCCTACGAGCAGTACTTC
16,TRBJ2-1,TRBD1,-,TRBV9,CASSLEGTGGPNEQFF,TGTGCCAGCAGCCTAGAGGGGACAGGGGGCCCCAATGAGCAGTTCTTC
16,TRBJ2-7,-,-,TRBV9,CASSAQGGGPVYEQYF,TGTGCCAGCAGCGCCCAGGGGGGAGGGCCCGTCTACGAGCAGTACTTC
16,TRBJ2-3,TRBD2,-,TRBV10-3,CAISLAGIPSGDTQYF,TGTGCCATCAGTCTAGCGGGAATCCCCTCGGGGGATACGCAGTATTTT
16,TRBJ1-2,TRBD1,-,TRBV28,CASSSGGEGALYGYTF,TGTGCCAGCAGTTCCGGAGGGGAGGGGGCACTCTATGGCTACACCTTC
15,TRBJ2-7,TRBD2,-,TRBV27,CASSTSGTLFYEQYF,TGTGCCAGCAGTACTAGCGGAACCCTTTTCTACGAGCAGTACTTC
13,TRBJ1-2,-,-,TRBV10-3,CAISPRGGDGYTF,TGTGCCATCAGTCCCAGGGGTGGGGATGGCTACACCTTC
16,TRBJ2-1,-,-,TRBV14,CASSRYRDKAYNEQFF,TGTGCCAGCAGCCGTTACCGGGACAAGGCCTACAATGAGCAGTTCTTC
14,TRBJ1-1,-,medium-sized,TRBV6-5,CASSYTKGGTEAFF,TGTGCCAGCAGTTACACTAAAGGGGGCACTGAAGCTTTCTTT
15,TRBJ1-2,-,-,TRBV30,CAWSSFLGGVNGYTF,TGTGCCTGGAGTAGTTTCCTCGGGGGCGTGAATGGCTACACCTTC
13,TRBJ1-1,TRBD1,-,TRBV10-3,CAIAGTANTEAFF,TGTGCCATCGCCGGGACAGCGAACACTGAAGCTTTCTTT
15,TRBJ2-1,TRBD2,once,TRBV7-6,CASSYREGLYNEQFF,TGTGCCAGCAGCTACCGGGAGGGCCTTTACAATGAGCAGTTCTTC
16,TRBJ1-1,-,few,TRBV5-1,CASSLIDTTLNTEAFF,TGCGCCAGCAGCTTGATCGACACAACCCTGAACACTGAAGCTTTCTTT
13,TRBJ1-4,-,-,TRBV5-1,CASSSGPSEKLFF,TGCGCCAGCAGCTCCGGACCGAGCGAAAAACTGTTTTTT
12,TRBJ2-1,-,medium-sized,TRBV27,CASRDSYNEQFF,TGTGCCAGCAGGGACTCTTACAATGAGCAGTTCTTC
16,TRBJ2-7,TRBD2,-,TRBV6-1,CASSEGAGRGGYEQYF,TGTGCCAGCAGTGAAGGGGCTGGGAGGGGAGGGTACGAGCAGTACTTC
14,TRBJ1-4,-,once,TRBV29-1,CSGEDAPFNEKLFF,TGCAGCGGGGAGGATGCCCCGTTTAATGAAAAACTGTTTTTT
17,TRBJ2-5,TRBD2,-,TRBV28,CASSLPRLAGVLETQYF,TGTGCCAGCAGTTTACCCCGACTAGCGGGAGTGTTAGAGACCCAGTACTTC
15,TRBJ2-5,TRBD2,-,TRBV6-2/TRBV6-3,CASSALAEYQETQYF,TGTGCCAGCAGTGCACTAGCGGAGTACCAAGAGACCCAGTACTTC
13,TRBJ1-3,-,-,TRBV3-1/TRBV3-2,CASSPRRLYTIYF,TGTGCCAGCAGCCCCCGACGTCTTTACACCATATATTTT
14,TRBJ2-2,-,once,TRBV21-1,CASTGLAGTGELFF,TGTGCCAGCACGGGACTAGCGGGAACCGGGGAGCTGTTTTTT
16,TRBJ1-5,TRBD1,once,TRBV6-6,CASSYLGQGGNQPQHF,TGTGCCAGCAGTTACCTGGGACAGGGCGGCAATCAGCCCCAGCATTTT
13,TRBJ1-5,TRBD1,-,TRBV30,CAWTGGDNQPQHF,TGTGCCTGGACAGGGGGAGACAATCAGCCCCAGCATTTT
14,TRBJ1-2,-,-,TRBV24-1,CATSDRRTLDGYTF,TGTGCCACCAGTGATCGCCGGACCCTGGATGGCTACACCTTC
17,TRBJ2-7,TRBD2,-,TRBV4-3,CASSQDGSGRGRGEQYF,TGCGCCAGCAGCCAAGATGGAAGCGGGAGGGGGCGGGGGGAGCAGTACTTC
15,TRBJ1-3,-,-,TRBV6-5,CASSRASGLGNTIYF,TGTGCCAGCAGCAGAGCCTCTGGGCTCGGAAACACCATATATTTT
19,TRBJ2-7,TRBD2,-,TRBV27,CASTGLRLAGGLTSYEQYF,TGTGCCAGCACCGGACTGCGACTAGCGGGAGGTCTAACCTCCTACGAGCAGTACTTC
14,TRBJ2-7,TRBD2,-,TRBV7-9,CASSLEGGSYEQYF,TGTGCCAGCAGCTTAGAGGGCGGGAGCTACGAGCAGTACTTC
15,TRBJ1-1,-,-,TRBV6-5,CASSYVGGKVTEAFF,TGTGCCAGCAGTTACGTCGGGGGGAAAGTCACTGAAGCTTTCTTT
15,TRBJ2-5,-,-,TRBV14,CASSQDSGTGETQYF,TGTGCCAGCAGCCAAGACAGCGGAACGGGGGAGACCCAGTACTTC
14,TRBJ1-1,TRBD1,-,TRBV19,CASSIDRGNTEAFF,TGTGCCAGTAGCATAGACAGGGGAAACACTGAAGCTTTCTTT
13,TRBJ1-1,-,once,TRBV12-3/TRBV12-4,CASSLYGHTEAFF,TGTGCCAGCAGTTTATACGGGCACACTGAAGCTTTCTTT
12,TRBJ1-5,-,-,TRBV2,CASNQDNQPQHF,TGTGCCAGCAACCAGGATAATCAGCCCCAGCATTTT
15,TRBJ1-2,-,-,TRBV5-1,CASSPAGRPHYGYTF,TGCGCCAGCAGCCCGGCAGGGCGCCCCCACTATGGCTACACCTTC
15,TRBJ2-7,TRBD2,-,TRBV2,CASGGLAGGSYEQYF,TGTGCCAGCGGTGGCTTAGCGGGAGGCTCCTACGAGCAGTACTTC
15,TRBJ2-3,TRBD1,-,TRBV7-9,CASRRQGLTPDTQYF,TGTGCCAGCAGGAGACAGGGCCTTACCCCAGATACGCAGTATTTT
15,TRBJ2-3,-,-,TRBV28,CASSFAQGLGDTQYF,TGTGCCAGCAGTTTCGCTCAGGGTTTAGGAGATACGCAGTATTTT
13,TRBJ2-7,-,once,TRBV27,CASSLSGSYEQYF,TGTGCCAGCAGTTTATCGGGTTCCTACGAGCAGTACTTC
14,TRBJ1-1,-,-,TRBV7-8,CASSLGSRGTEAFF,TGTGCCAGCAGCTTAGGTTCGCGGGGGACTGAAGCTTTCTTT
13,TRBJ1-2,-,-,TRBV2,CASSDPGGAGYTF,TGTGCCAGCAGTGACCCGGGGGGCGCTGGCTACACCTTC
15,TRBJ1-5,-,few,TRBV2,CASSEGFVSNQPQHF,TGTGCCAGCAGTGAGGGCTTTGTGAGCAATCAGCCCCAGCATTTT
12,TRBJ2-7,TRBD1,-,TRBV28,CASSPRTGKQYF,TGTGCCAGCAGTCCCCGGACAGGGAAGCAGTACTTC
14,TRBJ1-1,TRBD1,-,TRBV6-5,CASSYPGQGAPAFF,TGTGCCAGCAGTTACCCTGGACAGGGGGCGCCGGCTTTCTTT
14,TRBJ2-7,TRBD1,-,TRBV25-1,CASSADRDVDEQYF,TGTGCCAGCAGTGCCGACAGGGACGTCGACGAGCAGTACTTC
13,TRBJ2-1,-,few,TRBV7-3,CASSLILENEQFF,TGTGCCAGCAGCTTAATTTTGGAAAATGAGCAGTTCTTC
16,TRBJ2-1,-,-,TRBV7-3,CASSPDAHRSYNEQFF,TGTGCCAGCAGCCCGGACGCCCACCGTTCCTACAATGAGCAGTTCTTC
15,TRBJ2-7,TRBD1,-,TRBV11-3,CASSPSGQGAYEQYF,TGTGCCAGCAGCCCGTCGGGACAGGGGGCCTACGAGCAGTACTTC
16,TRBJ2-1,-,few,TRBV11-2,CASSPVGASGMDEQFF,TGTGCCAGCAGCCCAGTGGGGGCCAGCGGGATGGATGAGCAGTTCTTC
18,TRBJ1-2,-,once,TRBV3-1/TRBV3-2,CASSQDGGGTLKRYGYTF,TGTGCCAGCAGCCAAGATGGTGGAGGGACGCTTAAACGTTATGGCTACACCTTC